Shown below are 19 T cell receptor beta chains from a single sample sequenced in a study of response to subunit inactivated influenza vaccine. TCRdb redid the calling of the RT-PCR reads with MiXCR, one entry per CDR3 protein. This sample has hundreds of thousands of distinct CDR3 sequences, with about 20% found just once. The sample here was PBMCs from blood, taken approximately 20 months after vaccination. The receptors come from a man between 50 and 69 years old who received an inactivated influenza vaccine.

J is TRBJ2-7 and V is TRBV12-3 or TRBV12-4, with TRBD2 matching over 7 bases. V dropped 6 bases and J dropped 2; count of bases not matched to a gene: 1. CDR3 length: 12 residues. CDR3 in amino acids: CASRGGTYEQYF. The CDR3 nucleotides read TGTGCCAGCAGGGGAGGGACCTACGAGCAGTACTTC.

This clonotype was seen a handful of times. The chain links TRBV28 to TRBJ2-5; D tentatively reads TRBD1 or TRBD2 (5 bases each). The CDR3 is 14 amino acids. The V gene's germline CDR1 is MDHEN and CDR2 SYDVKM. Trimming removed 4 bases at V and 4 bases at J, with 13 bases between. CDR3 coding DNA: TGTGCCAGCAGTTCCTACTCAGGGAGAGAGACCCAGTACTTC. Protein sequence: CASSSYSGRETQYF. Drawing the rest from reference TRBV28 and TRBJ2-5, the complete variable domain is DVKVTQSSRYLVKRTGEKVFLECVQDMDHENMFWYRQDPGLGLRLIYFSYDVKMKEKGDIPEGYSVSREKKERFSLILESASTNQTSMYLCASSSYSGRETQYFGPGTRLLVL.

This clonotype was seen ten or more times. The J gene is TRBJ1-2, the V gene TRBV3-1; D perhaps matches TRBD1 (5 bases). CDR1 LGHDT and CDR2 YNNKEL come from the germline V gene (reference sequence). The V end was cut by 5 bases, the J end by 4 bases, with 14 bases between. The CDR3 extends over 14 amino acids. CDR3 DNA: TGTGCCAGCAGCGGGACGGAGGGTGGCTATGGCTACACCTTC. The encoded protein is CASSGTEGGYGYTF. Together with reference TRBV3-1 and TRBJ1-2, the CDR3 gives the full variable domain: DTAVSQTPKYLVTQMGNDKSIKCEQNLGHDTMYWYKQDSKKFLKIMFSYNNKELIINETVPNRFSPKSPDKAHLNLHINSLELGDSAVYFCASSGTEGGYGYTFGSGTRLTVV.

This chain connects TRBV27 to TRBJ2-7, with D unclear. This CDR3 has 14 residues. Germline V CDR1 and CDR2: MNHEY, SMNVEV (reference sequence). V was cut by 5 bases and J by 1 base, with 12 bases left in between. The DNA of the CDR3 is TGTGCCAGCAGTGCCACGATTCAGTCCTACGAGCAGTACTTC. It codes for CASSATIQSYEQYF.

V is TRBV6-2 or TRBV6-3 and J is TRBJ2-1; 11 nucleotides match TRBD2. The CDR3 consists of 16 residues. V shed 2 bases and J 7 bases; nucleotides not matched to a gene: 7. Germline V gene sequence: CDR1 MNHEY, CDR2 SVGEGT. CDR3 sequence: CASSYALAGVNNEQFF. In DNA form, the CDR3 reads TGTGCCAGCAGTTACGCACTAGCGGGAGTTAATAATGAGCAGTTCTTC.

This clonotype came up a few times. The J gene is TRBJ1-2, the V gene TRBV3-1; no reliable D call. The CDR3 consists of 13 residues. Per germline, CDR1 LGHDT and CDR2 YNNKEL (reference sequence). Deletions cut 1 base from V and 7 bases from J, with 10 bases between. The CDR3 protein is CASSQVGGIGYTF. CDR3 nucleotides: TGTGCCAGCAGCCAAGTGGGAGGAATTGGCTACACCTTC. Combining the CDR3 with reference TRBV3-1 and TRBJ1-2 gives the whole variable domain DTAVSQTPKYLVTQMGNDKSIKCEQNLGHDTMYWYKQDSKKFLKIMFSYNNKELIINETVPNRFSPKSPDKAHLNLHINSLELGDSAVYFCASSQVGGIGYTFGSGTRLTVV.

The J gene is TRBJ2-6, the V gene TRBV19; D remains unclear. This CDR3 is built from 15 residues. Germline CDR1 is LNHDA and CDR2 is SQIVND (reference sequence). V dropped 6 bases and J dropped 0 bases, with 9 bases sitting between them. The CDR3: CASSPKGSGANVLTF. CDR3 sequence (DNA): TGTGCCAGTAGCCCCAAGGGCTCTGGGGCCAACGTCCTGACTTTC.

The chain uses TRBV4-1 and TRBJ1-3, with D tentatively TRBD1 (6 bases). CDR1 and CDR2 (germline): MGHRA, YSYEKL. The V gene lost 3 bases and the J gene lost 5 bases, with 14 bases spanning the gap. The CDR3 totals 15 residues. The DNA for the CDR3 is TGCGCCAGCAGCCACCCACAGGGAGCCCGAAACACCATATATTTT. Its translation: CASSHPQGARNTIYF.

V is TRBV4-2 and J is TRBJ2-7; D is unresolved. Germline V gene data show CDR1 as LGHNA and CDR2 as YNFKEQ. CDR3 length: 14 residues. Trimming removed 0 bases from V and 1 base from J, with 7 bases in between. The CDR3 sequence: CASSQDEGSYEQYF. The CDR3 DNA reads TGTGCCAGCAGCCAAGATGAAGGGTCCTACGAGCAGTACTTC.

In its sample, this clonotype was seen a few times. V usage is TRBV12-3 or TRBV12-4 and J usage is TRBJ1-5; D is uncertain. This CDR3 region has 17 residues. Trimming stripped 1 base from V and 0 bases from J, with 13 bases between. The DNA for the CDR3 is TGTGCCAGCAGTTTAGGTTCACACGGGTATAGCAATCAGCCCCAGCATTTT. It translates to CASSLGSHGYSNQPQHF.

This clonotype was picked up a small number of times. CDR3 DNA: TGCAGTGCCCTTGTCGGGACCCGCTACGAGCAGTACTTC. This translates into CSALVGTRYEQYF. This chain connects TRBV20-1 to TRBJ2-7; D possibly uses TRBD1 or TRBD2 (5 bases each). This CDR3 is built from 13 residues. Germline V lookup: CDR1 DFQATT, CDR2 SNEGSKA (reference sequence). V lost 6 bases and J lost 3, with 15 bases in between.

The sample holds a few counts of this clonotype. The chain links TRBV29-1 to TRBJ1-2; 12 positions agree with TRBD1. J gave up 7 bases and V 6 bases, and 6 bases lay outside the gene matches. Germline CDR1 reads SQVTM; CDR2 reads ANQGSEA. This CDR3 is built from 13 residues. CDR3 residues: CSVRDRGRLGYTF. The CDR3 DNA sequence: TGCAGCGTACGGGACAGGGGGCGGCTTGGCTACACCTTC.

The chain is built from TRBV20-1 and TRBJ2-2; a weak D match, TRBD1 (6 bases). This CDR3 is 15 amino acids long. Germline CDR1 DFQATT, CDR2 SNEGSKA (reference sequence). With 6 bases removed from V and 0 bases from J, the gap between germline ends came to 14 bases. CDR3 nucleotide sequence: TGCAGTGCCTGGGGGCCCCTAGCGAACACCGGGGAGCTGTTTTTT. Amino acid sequence: CSAWGPLANTGELFF.

The CDR3 DNA reads TGCGCCAGCAGCTTCGGACAGTTGTACCAAGAGACCCAGTACTTC. It encodes CASSFGQLYQETQYF. This chain uses TRBV5-1 with TRBJ2-5; tentative D call: TRBD1 (6 bases). The V and J ends lost 2 bases and 0 bases respectively, with 11 bases between them. The CDR3 has 15 residues. The V gene's germline CDR1 is SGHRS and CDR2 YFSETQ.

The gene calls are TRBV9 and TRBJ2-2; tentatively, D is TRBD2 (6 bases). This CDR3 is built from 13 residues. V was clipped by 4 bases and J by 11 bases, with 15 bases between them. Germline V gives CDR1 SGDLS, CDR2 YYNGEE. DNA of the CDR3: TGTGCCAGCAGCCCGGAGGGACTGGGTGAGCTGTTTTTT. This sequence encodes CASSPEGLGELFF. Variable domain in full (rest from reference TRBV9 and TRBJ2-2): DSGVTQTPKHLITATGQRVTLRCSPRSGDLSVYWYQQSLDQGLQFLIQYYNGEERAKGNILERFSAQQFPDLHSELNLSSLELGDSALYFCASSPEGLGELFFGEGSRLTVL.

This clonotype was detected many times. The chain joins TRBV29-1 to TRBJ1-5; 9 nucleotides align to TRBD1. In germline, CDR1 is SQVTM, CDR2 ANQGSEA. The CDR3 loop spans 13 amino acids. Trimming took 4 bases from V and 4 from J; bases not matched to a gene: 2. As DNA, the CDR3 is TGCAGCGTTGCAGGACAGGGGAATCAGCCCCAGCATTTT. Its protein product is CSVAGQGNQPQHF.

The chain links TRBV20-1 to TRBJ2-1, with D perhaps TRBD1 (6 bases). With 1 base removed from V and 7 bases from J, the gap between germline ends came to 20 bases. CDR3 size: 16 residues. Germline CDR1 reads DFQATT; CDR2 reads SNEGSKA (reference sequence). As DNA, the CDR3 is TGCAGTGCTAGAGCGTTAGAGGGGGTCAATTCAAATGAGCAGTTCTTC. It translates to CSARALEGVNSNEQFF.

V usage is TRBV11-2 and J usage is TRBJ2-5; 9 bases line up with TRBD2. CDR1 SGHAT and CDR2 FQNNGV come from the germline V gene. With 3 bases clipped from V and 4 bases from J, the junction kept 9 bases outside the gene matches. The CDR3 loop spans 16 amino acids. CDR3: CASSFRPSGIRETQYF. CDR3 nucleotides: TGTGCCAGCAGCTTCCGGCCTAGCGGGATTAGAGAGACCCAGTACTTC. Using reference TRBV11-2 and TRBJ2-5 for the parts outside the CDR3, the full variable domain is EAGVAQSPRYKIIEKRQSVAFWCNPISGHATLYWYQQILGQGPKLLIQFQNNGVVDDSQLPKDRFSAERLKGVDSTLKIQPAKLEDSAVYLCASSFRPSGIRETQYFGPGTRLLVL.

This clonotype was recorded a few times. The rearrangement joins TRBV5-1 to TRBJ1-2; no reliable D call. The length of the CDR3 is 13 residues. Germline loops: CDR1 SGHRS, CDR2 YFSETQ. V lost 10 bases, J lost 2 bases, and 15 bases lay in between. The CDR3 region has the DNA TGCGCCTCTGGGGAGGGAGGCAACTATGGCTACACCTTC. Amino acids: CASGEGGNYGYTF.